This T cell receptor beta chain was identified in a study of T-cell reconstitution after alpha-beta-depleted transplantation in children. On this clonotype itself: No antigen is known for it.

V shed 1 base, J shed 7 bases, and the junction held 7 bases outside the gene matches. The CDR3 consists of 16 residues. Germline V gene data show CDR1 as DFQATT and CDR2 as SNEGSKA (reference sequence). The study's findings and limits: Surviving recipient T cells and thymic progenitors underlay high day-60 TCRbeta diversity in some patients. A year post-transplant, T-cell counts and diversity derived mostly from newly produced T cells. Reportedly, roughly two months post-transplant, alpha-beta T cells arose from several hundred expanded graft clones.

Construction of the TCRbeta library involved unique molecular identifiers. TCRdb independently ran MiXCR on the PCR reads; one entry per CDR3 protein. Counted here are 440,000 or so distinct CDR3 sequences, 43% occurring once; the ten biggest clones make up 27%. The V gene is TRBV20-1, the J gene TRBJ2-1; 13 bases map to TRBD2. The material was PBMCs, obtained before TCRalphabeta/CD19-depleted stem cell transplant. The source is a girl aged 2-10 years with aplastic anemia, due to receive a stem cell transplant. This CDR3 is CSARGETSGGLNEQFF. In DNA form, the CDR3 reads TGCAGTGCTAGAGGGGAGACTAGCGGGGGGCTAAATGAGCAGTTCTTC.